The source of this TCR beta chain is a study of technical replicates of blood from several donors. There are 15 residues in the CDR3. The germline V and J ends were trimmed by 2 bases and 3 bases, with 10 bases remaining between them. Per the germline V gene, CDR1 is SEHNR and CDR2 is FQNEAQ (reference sequence). This table comes from immunoSEQ multiplex PCR, and its TCRdb copy is limited to in-frame clones, with some not included. The table shows fewer than 75,000 clones, with roughly 88% occurring only once. The chain combines TRBV7-9 with TRBJ2-2, with D possibly being TRBD2 (5 bases). Material for sequencing was PBMCs. The receptor's source is a human donor in good health. Some clones in this sample may be carry-over from other donors' samples. CDR3 protein: CASSLLSGYTGELFF. The CDR3 DNA sequence: TGTGCCAGCAGCTTACTTTCGGGGTACACCGGGGAGCTGTTTTTT. Combining the CDR3 with reference TRBV7-9 and TRBJ2-2 gives the whole variable domain DTGVSQNPRHKITKRGQNVTFRCDPISEHNRLYWYRQTLGQGPEFLTYFQNEAQLEKSRLLSDRFSAERPKGSFSTLEIQRTEQGDSAMYLCASSLLSGYTGELFFGEGSRLTVL.